This T cell receptor (beta chain) was observed in a study of T cell responses to AZD1222 COVID-19 vaccine. Study at large: Analyses pooled second doses at about 4 or about 12 weeks.

Notes on this clone: Its antigen is not known.

The V gene's germline CDR1 is MDHEN and CDR2 SYDVKM. This CDR3 is built from 13 residues. V gave up 8 bases and J gave up 4 bases, with 14 bases separating them. Points from the study as a whole: Donor demographics were predominantly white British with a female majority; clonal diversity may be underestimated.

This table comes from immunoSEQ multiplex PCR, and its TCRdb copy is limited to in-frame clones, with some not included. The sample contains 140,000 to 150,000 clones, approximately 92% of which appear only once. The sequenced sample was peripheral blood, obtained on day 0 of AZD1222 vaccination. V and J are TRBV28 and TRBJ1-2; D remains ambiguous. The TCR originated in an adult in good health. The CDR3 bases are TGTGCCAGCGTCCCAGGTCATAGCTATGGCTACACCTTC. The encoded protein is CASVPGHSYGYTF.